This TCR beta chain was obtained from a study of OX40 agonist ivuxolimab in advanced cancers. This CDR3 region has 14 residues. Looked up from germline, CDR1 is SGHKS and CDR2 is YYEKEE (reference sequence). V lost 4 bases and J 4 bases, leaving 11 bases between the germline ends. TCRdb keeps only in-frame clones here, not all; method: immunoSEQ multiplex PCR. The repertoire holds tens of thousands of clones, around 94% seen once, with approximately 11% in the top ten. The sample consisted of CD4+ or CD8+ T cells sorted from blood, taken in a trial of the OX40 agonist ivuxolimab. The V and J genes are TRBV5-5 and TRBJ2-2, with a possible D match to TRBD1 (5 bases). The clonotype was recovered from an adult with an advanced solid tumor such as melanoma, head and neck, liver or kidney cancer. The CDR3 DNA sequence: TGTGCCAGCAGCCCAATGCAGGGCACCGGGGAGCTGTTTTTT. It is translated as CASSPMQGTGELFF.